The 13 T cell receptor beta chains in this list originate from one sample, sequenced in a study of beta chain features in type 1 diabetes. cDNA synthesis used the whole RNA isolate, giving expressed TCRB sequences. This table comes from immunoSEQ multiplex PCR, and its TCRdb copy is limited to in-frame clones, with some not included. The data contain 810,000 or so clones, roughly 16% of them singletons. Sequences were obtained from naive CD4+ T cells from blood. The receptors were gathered from a woman under 30 in good health.

The chain recombines TRBV30 with TRBJ1-1; 8 nucleotides line up with TRBD1. Trimming took 0 bases from V and 13 from J; bases not matched to a gene: 25. From germline, CDR1 is GTSNPN and CDR2 SVGIG (reference sequence). This CDR3 contains 18 residues. The CDR3 loop is CAWSVEARTGSRVGKLFF. DNA for the CDR3: TGTGCCTGGAGTGTAGAGGCAAGGACAGGGAGCCGGGTTGGGAAGCTTTTCTTT. Full variable domain (missing parts from reference TRBV30 and TRBJ1-1): SQTIHQWPATLVQPVGSPLSLECTVEGTSNPNLYWYRQAAGRGLQLLFYSVGIGQISSEVPQNLSASRPQDRQFILSSKKLLLSDSGFYLCAWSVEARTGSRVGKLFFGQGTRLTVV.

This clone was counted only a few times. This chain connects TRBV7-2 to TRBJ2-5, with 9 bases identical to TRBD2. CDR1 and CDR2 (germline): SGHTA, FQGNSA. Trimming at V came to 5 bases and at J to 6 bases, leaving 7 bases not matched to a gene. The CDR3 loop spans 14 amino acids. The CDR3: CASSSSGSSQTQYF. CDR3 DNA: TGTGCCAGCAGCAGTAGCGGGAGCTCACAGACCCAGTACTTC. Full variable domain (missing parts from reference TRBV7-2 and TRBJ2-5): GAGVSQSPSNKVTEKGKDVELRCDPISGHTALYWYRQSLGQGLEFLIYFQGNSAPDKSGLPSDRFSAERTGGSVSTLTIQRTQQEDSAVYLCASSSSGSSQTQYFGPGTRLLVL.

The genes are TRBV5-4 and TRBJ2-5; possibly TRBD1 or TRBD2 for D (5 bases each). V was cut by 0 bases and J by 2 bases, with 11 bases left in between. The germline gives CDR1 SGHNT, CDR2 YYREEE (reference sequence). This CDR3 is 15 amino acids long. CDR3 bases: TGTGCCAGCAGCTTGGGCGGGCCAGGGCAAGAGACCCAGTACTTC. Translated: CASSLGGPGQETQYF.

The genes are TRBV19 and TRBJ1-2; D remains ambiguous. Germline CDR1 LNHDA, CDR2 SQIVND (reference sequence). Trimming took 7 bases from V and 10 from J, leaving 22 bases between them. This CDR3 is built from 14 residues. In DNA form, the CDR3 reads TGTGCCAGTAAGAACAAACCCTGGACGGAAACCTACACCTTC. Translated, it gives CASKNKPWTETYTF.

This clone has just a few counts. This chain links TRBV15 with TRBJ2-7, with D perhaps TRBD2 (7 bases). Germline CDR1 reads LNHNV; CDR2 reads YYDKDF (reference sequence). This CDR3 has 16 amino acids. V was pared by 1 base and J by 2 bases, with 15 bases between. CDR3 protein: CATSRGEGEGAYEQYF. CDR3 sequence (DNA): TGTGCCACCAGCAGAGGGGAGGGGGAGGGTGCCTACGAGCAGTACTTC.

The gene calls are TRBV6-6 and TRBJ1-4, with TRBD1 matching over 9 bases. V shed 4 bases and J 9 bases; nucleotides not matched to a gene: 3. Germline loops: CDR1 MNHNY, CDR2 SVGAGI (reference sequence). The CDR3 extends over 13 amino acids. CDR3 protein: CASSWGQGKKLFF. The CDR3 nucleotides are TGTGCCAGCAGTTGGGGACAGGGAAAAAAACTGTTTTTT.

The V and J genes are TRBV5-1 and TRBJ1-2, with no clear D. The CDR3 has 14 amino acids. V lost 5 bases, J lost 8 bases, and 19 bases lay in between. Germline CDR1 is SGHRS and CDR2 is YFSETQ. CDR3 coding DNA: TGCGCCAGCAGAGAGAGTACGGCGGCTAGGGGCTACACCTTC. Translating it yields CASRESTAARGYTF.

This clone appeared a few times. This chain joins TRBV5-1 and TRBJ2-3; 8 positions agree with TRBD1. CDR3 size: 16 residues. The germline V gene encodes CDR1 SGHRS and CDR2 YFSETQ. J lost 0 bases, V lost 5 bases, and 8 bases had no gene match. CDR3 in DNA: TGCGCCAGCAGGCAGGGGGCAAGTTCGAGCACAGATACGCAGTATTTT. Its translation: CASRQGASSSTDTQYF.

The chain links TRBV19 to TRBJ1-2; perhaps TRBD1 as D (5 bases). The CDR3 has 11 amino acids. The germline CDR1 and CDR2 sequences are LNHDA and SQIVND (reference sequence). The CDR3 here is CALGPPFSYTF. Written as DNA, the CDR3 is TGTGCGTTGGGACCGCCTTTCAGCTACACCTTC. Full variable domain (remainder filled in from reference TRBV19 and TRBJ1-2): DGGITQSPKYLFRKEGQNVTLSCEQNLNHDAMYWYRQDPGQGLRLIYYSQIVNDFQKGDIAEGYSVSREKKESFPLTVTSAQKNPTAFYLCALGPPFSYTFGSGTRLTVV.

The table lists this clone with a few counts. The chain joins TRBV9 to TRBJ2-7; 7 bases are shared with TRBD1. The CDR3 has 15 residues. The germline CDR1 and CDR2 sequences are SGDLS and YYNGEE. Trimming cost V 0 bases and J 2 bases; bases outside gene matches: 5. CDR3 in amino acids: CASSVAVTGPYEQYF. DNA of the CDR3: TGTGCCAGCAGCGTAGCAGTGACAGGGCCCTACGAGCAGTACTTC.

The chain links TRBV15 to TRBJ2-7, with unresolved D. There are 13 residues in the CDR3. CDR1 LNHNV and CDR2 YYDKDF come from the germline V gene (reference sequence). V was clipped by 0 bases and J by 6 bases, with 9 bases between them. The CDR3 nucleotides are TGTGCCACCAGCAGAGAAATACACTCCGAGCAGTACTTC. Translated, it gives CATSREIHSEQYF.

This clone was detected a few times. The chain links TRBV4-3 to TRBJ2-1, with 8 nucleotides matching TRBD1. Germline loops: CDR1 LGHNA, CDR2 YSLEER. V was pared by 6 bases and J by 3 bases, with 10 bases of the junction left unmatched. The CDR3 sequence is 16 residues long. The CDR3 region has the DNA TGCGCCAGCAGTCATGGGGGCGGGACAGGCTACAATGAGCAGTTCTTC. Translating it yields CASSHGGGTGYNEQFF.

The chain combines TRBV7-9 with TRBJ2-1; D is ambiguous. V was trimmed by 6 bases and J by 9 bases, leaving 0 bases between them. Germline lookup yields CDR1 SEHNR and CDR2 FQNEAQ (reference sequence). The CDR3 runs to 8 residues. The chain's CDR3 is CASSEQFF. The CDR3 DNA follows: TGTGCCAGCAGTGAGCAGTTCTTC.